These 7 T cell receptor beta chains share one sample of origin, sequenced in a study of post-analysis software for immune sequencing data. Unique molecular identifiers tagged the TCR beta cDNA libraries. Using its own MiXCR run on the PCR reads, TCRdb lists one record per CDR3 protein. Seen here are under 200,000 distinct CDR3 sequences, roughly 35% observed once, and the top ten hold roughly 28%. The sample here was blood, taken after autologous hematopoietic stem cell transplantation. These receptors were taken from a girl between 10 and 17 years old with multiple sclerosis.

This rearrangement joins TRBV12-3 or TRBV12-4 to TRBJ2-3; D is unclear. Trimming took off 3 bases at V and 3 bases at J, with 13 bases between the two ends. The CDR3 consists of 15 residues. The chain's CDR3 is CASSFGGSWTDTQYF. In DNA form, the CDR3 reads TGTGCCAGCAGTTTTGGTGGTTCTTGGACAGATACGCAGTATTTT.

The chain employs TRBV20-1 and TRBJ2-5; 13 nucleotides line up with TRBD2. This CDR3 spans 15 amino acids. CDR1 and CDR2 from the germline V gene are DFQATT and SNEGSKA (reference sequence). Unmatched junction bases numbered 5, after V lost 6 bases and J lost 1 base. CDR3 sequence reads: CSAGLAGARQETQYF. DNA for the CDR3: TGCAGTGCAGGACTAGCGGGAGCCCGCCAAGAGACCCAGTACTTC.

The rearrangement uses TRBV3-1 and TRBJ1-2, with D unresolved. With 4 bases removed from V and 3 bases from J, the gap between germline ends came to 15 bases. The CDR3 sequence is 15 residues long. Per the germline V gene, CDR1 is LGHDT and CDR2 is YNNKEL (reference sequence). The CDR3 spells CASSPPGNSYYGYTF. The DNA of the CDR3 is TGTGCCAGCAGCCCCCCCGGGAACAGCTACTATGGCTACACCTTC.

There are a few counts of this clonotype. The genes are TRBV20-1 and TRBJ2-7, with 10 bases lining up with TRBD1. The CDR3 extends over 14 amino acids. Germline assignment: CDR1 DFQATT and CDR2 SNEGSKA (reference sequence). Unmatched junction bases numbered 6, after V lost 5 bases and J lost 2 bases. CDR3 nucleotide sequence: TGCAGTGCTCCCCCCGGGACAGGGGCCTACGAGCAGTACTTC. This gives the protein CSAPPGTGAYEQYF.

This clonotype was detected a few times. The chain carries TRBV6-1 and TRBJ2-7; TRBD1 aligns across 10 bases. J lost 4 bases, V lost 6 bases, and 15 bases had no gene match. The CDR3 totals 17 residues. Germline V gene sequence: CDR1 MNHNS, CDR2 SASEGT. This CDR3 reads CASRPGAGQGTKYEQYF. The CDR3 DNA is TGTGCCAGCAGACCCGGTGCGGGACAGGGGACAAAATACGAGCAGTACTTC.

Concerning this clonotype: The CDR3 ends on some other residue instead of the conserved phenylalanine or tryptophan, so this is likely a read error. The gene calls are TRBV9 and TRBJ2-3, with 8 bases matching TRBD2. With 1 base clipped from V and 3 bases from J, the junction kept 7 bases outside the gene matches. This CDR3 contains 16 residues. CDR1 and CDR2 (germline): SGDLS, YYNGEE. The CDR3 DNA is TGTGCCAGCAGCGTAAGGCGGGAGGCTTCGACAGATACGCAGTATTTG. It is translated as CASSVRREASTDTQYL.

The rearrangement links TRBV5-1 to TRBJ2-5; TRBD1 might be the D (6 bases). The CDR3 runs 15 residues. Germline loops: CDR1 SGHRS, CDR2 YFSETQ. V dropped 4 bases and J dropped 5 bases, with 18 bases sitting between them. In DNA, the CDR3 is TGCGCCAGCAGCGCGCGGACAGCCCAGGAGGAGACCCAGTACTTC. Translated, it gives CASSARTAQEETQYF. The whole variable domain, remainder taken from reference TRBV5-1 and TRBJ2-5, is KAGVTQTPRYLIKTRGQQVTLSCSPISGHRSVSWYQQTPGQGLQFLFEYFSETQRNKGNFPGRFSGRQFSNSRSEMNVSTLELGDSALYLCASSARTAQEETQYFGPGTRLLVL.